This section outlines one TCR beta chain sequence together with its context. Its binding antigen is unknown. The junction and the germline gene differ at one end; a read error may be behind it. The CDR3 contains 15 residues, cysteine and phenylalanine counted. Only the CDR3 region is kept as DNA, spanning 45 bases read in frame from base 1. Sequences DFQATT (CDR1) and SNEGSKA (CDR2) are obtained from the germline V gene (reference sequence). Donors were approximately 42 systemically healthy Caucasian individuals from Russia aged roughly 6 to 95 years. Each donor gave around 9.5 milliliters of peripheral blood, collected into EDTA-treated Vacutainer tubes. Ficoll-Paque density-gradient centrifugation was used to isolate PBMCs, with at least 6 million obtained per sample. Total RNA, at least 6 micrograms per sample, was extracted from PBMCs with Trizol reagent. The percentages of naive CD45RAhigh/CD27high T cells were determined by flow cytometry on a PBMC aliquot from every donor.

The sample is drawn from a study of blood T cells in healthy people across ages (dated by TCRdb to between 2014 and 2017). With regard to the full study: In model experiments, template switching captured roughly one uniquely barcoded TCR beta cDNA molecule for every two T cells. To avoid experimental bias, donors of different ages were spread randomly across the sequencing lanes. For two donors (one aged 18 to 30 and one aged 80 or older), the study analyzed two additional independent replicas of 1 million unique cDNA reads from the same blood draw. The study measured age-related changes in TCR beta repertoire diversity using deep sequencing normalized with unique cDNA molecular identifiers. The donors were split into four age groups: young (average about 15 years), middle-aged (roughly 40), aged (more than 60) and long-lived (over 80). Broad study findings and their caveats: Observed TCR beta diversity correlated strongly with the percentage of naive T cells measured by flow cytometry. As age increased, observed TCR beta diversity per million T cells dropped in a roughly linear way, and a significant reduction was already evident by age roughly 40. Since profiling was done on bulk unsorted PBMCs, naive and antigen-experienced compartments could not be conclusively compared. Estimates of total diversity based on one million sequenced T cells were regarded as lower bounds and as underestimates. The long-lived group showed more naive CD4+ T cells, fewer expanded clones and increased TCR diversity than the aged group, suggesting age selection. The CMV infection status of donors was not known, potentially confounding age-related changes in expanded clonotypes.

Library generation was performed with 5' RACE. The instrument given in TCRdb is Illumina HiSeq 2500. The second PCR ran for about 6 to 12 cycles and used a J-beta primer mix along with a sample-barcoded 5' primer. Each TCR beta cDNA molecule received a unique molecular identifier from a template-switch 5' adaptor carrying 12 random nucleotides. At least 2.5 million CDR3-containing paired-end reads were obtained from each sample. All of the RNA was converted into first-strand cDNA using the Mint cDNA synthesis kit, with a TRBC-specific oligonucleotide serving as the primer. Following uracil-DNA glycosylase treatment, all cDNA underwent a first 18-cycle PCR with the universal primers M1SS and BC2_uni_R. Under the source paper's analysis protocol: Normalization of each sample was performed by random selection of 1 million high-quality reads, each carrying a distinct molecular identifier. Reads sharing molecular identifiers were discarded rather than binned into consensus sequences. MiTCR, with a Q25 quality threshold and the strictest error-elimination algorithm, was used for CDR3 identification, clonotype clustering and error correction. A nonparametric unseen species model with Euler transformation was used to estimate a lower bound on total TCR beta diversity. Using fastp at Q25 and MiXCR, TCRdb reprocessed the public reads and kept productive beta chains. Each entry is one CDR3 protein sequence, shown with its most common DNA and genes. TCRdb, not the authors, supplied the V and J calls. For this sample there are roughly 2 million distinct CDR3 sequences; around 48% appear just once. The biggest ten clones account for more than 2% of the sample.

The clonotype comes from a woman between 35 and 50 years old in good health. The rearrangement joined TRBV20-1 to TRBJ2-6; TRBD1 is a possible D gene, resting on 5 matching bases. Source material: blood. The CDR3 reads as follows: CSAGEPTSGANILTF. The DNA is TGCAGTGCTGGAGAGCCGACATCTGGGGCCAACATCCTGACTTTC.